One and the same sample provided the 5 T cell receptor beta chains below, sequenced in a study of T cells in localized non-small cell lung cancer. Sequencing used immunoSEQ multiplex PCR; TCRdb keeps in-frame clones, though not all of them. The sample carries tens of thousands of clones, roughly 90% recorded once. This specimen consisted of peripheral blood, obtained before any cancer treatment. Receptors were obtained from a man aged 40-75 years with stage I lung adenocarcinoma.

The chain recombines TRBV2 with TRBJ2-5; D is unclear. CDR1 is SNHLY and CDR2 is FYNNEI in the germline V gene. The V gene lost 2 bases and the J gene lost 3 bases, with 7 bases spanning the gap. There are 13 residues in the CDR3. In DNA, the CDR3 is TGTGCCAGCAGTGAAACCCGGGAAGAGACCCAGTACTTC. It yields the protein CASSETREETQYF.

The V and J genes are TRBV6-5 and TRBJ2-3, with D uncertain. Trimming removed 2 bases from V and 0 bases from J, with 3 bases in between. The CDR3 extends over 13 amino acids. The V gene's germline CDR1 is MNHEY and CDR2 SVGAGI. The CDR3 loop reads CASSYDSTDTQYF. The CDR3, as DNA: TGTGCCAGCAGTTACGACAGCACAGATACGCAGTATTTT.

This sequence joins TRBV29-1 and TRBJ2-1; possibly TRBD1 for D (5 bases). Germline values: CDR1 SQVTM, CDR2 ANQGSEA. The CDR3 sequence is 15 residues long. V was cut by 5 bases and J by 8 bases, with 22 bases left in between. This CDR3 is CSVPETGRPGDEQFF. CDR3 coding DNA: TGCAGCGTTCCCGAAACAGGAAGGCCAGGCGATGAGCAGTTCTTC.

This clone is a singleton in its sample. This chain uses TRBV20-1 with TRBJ2-1, with 7 bases identical to TRBD2. There are 11 residues in the CDR3. CDR1 is DFQATT, CDR2 SNEGSKA, per germline (reference sequence). The DNA for the CDR3 is TGCAGGGGGGGGTTAGCCAATGAGCAGTTCTTC. Its translation: CRGGLANEQFF.

The V call is TRBV6-5, the J call TRBJ2-7; 8 positions agree with TRBD2. This CDR3 is built from 16 residues. Per germline, CDR1 MNHEY and CDR2 SVGAGI. V gave up 0 bases and J gave up 7 bases; unmatched junction bases: 11. Here the CDR3 DNA reads TGTGCCAGCAGTTACTCGTCCGGGACTAGTAATTATGAGCAGTACTTC. Amino acids: CASSYSSGTSNYEQYF.